Presented here are 12 T cell receptor beta chains from one specimen sequenced in a study of T cell repertoires in cytomegalovirus infection. Using its own MiXCR run on the reads, TCRdb lists one record per CDR3 protein. Found here are more than 30,000 distinct CDR3 sequences, about 52% of them singletons; the top ten hold around 90%. These receptors' targets are unknown. The starting material was CD8+ T cells from cultured PBMCs, obtained from culture after CMV antigen stimulation. These receptors were collected from a human donor in good health (CMV status not recorded). Some clones in this sample may be carry-over from other donors' samples.

This chain uses TRBV7-6 with TRBJ2-7, with a possible D match to TRBD2 (6 bases). The CDR3 has 13 amino acids. Per the germline V gene, CDR1 is SGHVS and CDR2 is FNYEAQ. The V gene lost 5 bases and the J gene lost 2 bases, with 10 bases spanning the gap. The CDR3 loop is CASSNGRTYEQYF. The CDR3 coding sequence is TGTGCCAGCAGCAATGGGAGGACCTACGAGCAGTACTTC. The full variable domain, with the rest looked up from reference TRBV7-6 and TRBJ2-7, is GAGVSQSPRYKVTKRGQDVALRCDPISGHVSLYWYRQALGQGPEFLTYFNYEAQQDKSGLPNDRFSAERPEGSISTLTIQRTEQRDSAMYRCASSNGRTYEQYFGPGTRLTVT.

The V gene is TRBV4-1, the J gene TRBJ1-1; the D gene is possibly TRBD1 (6 bases). This CDR3 has 16 amino acids. The V end lost 6 bases, the J end lost 1 base, and 18 bases lay between the germline ends. Germline V gene sequence: CDR1 MGHRA, CDR2 YSYEKL. The CDR3 DNA is TGCGCCAGCAGTCTGACTCCGGGACACGAGAACACTGAAGCTTTCTTT. Protein product: CASSLTPGHENTEAFF.

As for this clonotype: One junction end does not reproduce the germline sequence, and a read error may be involved. This sequence joins TRBV4-1 and TRBJ2-2, with D possibly being TRBD2 (5 bases). There are 14 residues in the CDR3. CDR1 and CDR2 from the germline V gene are MGHRA and YSYEKL. For the CDR3, the DNA is TGTGCCAGCAGCCAAGAAACGGGGACCGGGGAGCTGTTTTTT. Its protein product is CASSQETGTGELFF.

This clonotype has only one observation. This CDR3 reads CASTLSRGGTDTQYF. In DNA form, the CDR3 reads TGTGCCAGCACCCTAAGTCGAGGCGGCACAGATACGCAGTATTTT. V usage is TRBV7-3 and J usage is TRBJ2-3, with no clear D. The CDR3 totals 15 residues. Germline CDR1 SGHTA, CDR2 FQGTGA. Trimming took off 7 bases at V and 1 base at J, with 15 bases between the two ends.

Here the CDR3 reads CASSLARGGNTGELFF. As DNA, the CDR3 is TGTGCCAGCAGCTTAGCCAGAGGGGGAAACACCGGGGAGCTGTTTTTT. V gene TRBV7-4 combines with J gene TRBJ2-2; possibly TRBD1 for D (6 bases). This CDR3 spans 16 amino acids. The V gene lost 0 bases and the J gene lost 2 bases, with 10 bases spanning the gap. Germline lookup yields CDR1 SGHVT and CDR2 SQSDAQ.

V and J are TRBV12-3 or TRBV12-4 and TRBJ2-1; TRBD2 is a possible D gene (6 bases). Trimming took off 7 bases at V and 5 bases at J, with 15 bases between the two ends. This CDR3 has 14 amino acids. CDR3 DNA: TGTGCCAGCACTCTTGGAGGGCCCCACAATGAGCAGTTCTTC. Its translation is CASTLGGPHNEQFF.

The V call is TRBV4-2, the J call TRBJ2-6; no definite D call. Trimming took 0 bases from V and 1 from J, leaving 7 bases between them. The CDR3 length is 16 residues. CDR1 is LGHNA and CDR2 is YNFKEQ in the germline V gene. The CDR3 DNA is TGTGCCAGCAGCCAAGATAAAGGGTCTGGGGCCAACGTCCTGACTTTC. It is translated as CASSQDKGSGANVLTF.

V and J are TRBV10-3 and TRBJ2-3; D ambiguous. This CDR3 spans 16 amino acids. The V end lost 0 bases, the J end lost 9 bases, and 19 bases lay between the germline ends. CDR1 and CDR2 (germline): ENHRY, SYGVKD. The CDR3 nucleotides read TGTGCCATCAGTGAGTCGAAGAGATCCCTCTTCGCCACGCAGTATTTT. Translation: CAISESKRSLFATQYF.

With regard to this clonotype: This CDR3 fails to terminate in the conserved phenylalanine or tryptophan, so it likely reflects a read error. This chain uses TRBV7-8 with TRBJ2-3; TRBD1 might be the D (6 bases). The V gene's germline CDR1 is SGHVS and CDR2 FQNEAQ. The CDR3 has 16 amino acids. V lost 5 bases and J 2 bases, leaving 17 bases between the germline ends. DNA for the CDR3: TGTGCCAGCAGCGACGCAACCACAGGGAACACAGATACGCAGTATTCT. Translation gives CASSDATTGNTDTQYS.

This chain links TRBV5-6 with TRBJ1-2; TRBD1 agrees at 7 bases. Germline V lookup: CDR1 SGHDT, CDR2 YYEEEE. The CDR3 spans 15 residues. Trimming took 6 bases from V and 8 from J; bases not matched to a gene: 16. This chain's CDR3 is CASNPGQAPRGGYTF. The CDR3 DNA reads TGTGCCAGCAATCCCGGACAGGCGCCAAGGGGGGGCTACACCTTC.

The rearrangement joins TRBV7-9 to TRBJ1-3; no firm D call. With 5 bases removed from V and 0 bases from J, the gap between germline ends came to 14 bases. CDR1 is SEHNR and CDR2 is FQNEAQ in the germline V gene (reference sequence). This CDR3 is 16 amino acids long. CDR3 nucleotide sequence: TGTGCCAGCAGCCCCCCCGGGCCTAGCTCTGGAAACACCATATATTTT. This gives the protein CASSPPGPSSGNTIYF. Drawing the rest from reference TRBV7-9 and TRBJ1-3, the complete variable domain is DTGVSQNPRHKITKRGQNVTFRCDPISEHNRLYWYRQTLGQGPEFLTYFQNEAQLEKSRLLSDRFSAERPKGSFSTLEIQRTEQGDSAMYLCASSPPGPSSGNTIYFGEGSWLTVV.

This clonotype was seen just once. J is TRBJ1-3 and V is TRBV11-2; no clear D gene. CDR3 size: 17 residues. V was trimmed by 2 bases and J by 0 bases, leaving 14 bases between them. Germline CDR1 is SGHAT and CDR2 is FQNNGV. The CDR3 sequence: CASSLTAFWRSGNTIYF. The CDR3, as DNA: TGTGCCAGCAGCTTAACTGCCTTCTGGCGCTCTGGAAACACCATATATTTT.